This T cell receptor beta chain is from a study of identical twins. The study's findings and limits: A lower insertion count was a feature of abundant cord blood beta clonotypes, with no such feature in memory repertoires.

Using its own MiXCR run on the 5' RACE reads, TCRdb lists one record per CDR3 protein. This table holds under 1 million distinct CDR3 sequences, around 12% found once. In this sample, this clonotype turned up many times. Its antigen is not identified. V lost 7 bases to trimming and J lost 0 bases; unmatched junction nucleotides: 14. The CDR3 totals 18 residues. Germline-derived CDR1 and CDR2 are SGHAT and FQDESV (reference sequence). These same data were also listed under a study on yellow fever vaccine responses in identical twins.

The sample consisted of PBMCs. This receptor was identified in a woman aged 18-29 years in good health. The chain combines TRBV11-1 with TRBJ2-4; 8 nucleotides match TRBD1. The CDR3 protein is CASNDSGGAALAKNIQYF. The CDR3, as DNA: TGTGCCAGCAACGACTCAGGGGGCGCGGCCCTAGCCAAAAACATTCAGTACTTC.